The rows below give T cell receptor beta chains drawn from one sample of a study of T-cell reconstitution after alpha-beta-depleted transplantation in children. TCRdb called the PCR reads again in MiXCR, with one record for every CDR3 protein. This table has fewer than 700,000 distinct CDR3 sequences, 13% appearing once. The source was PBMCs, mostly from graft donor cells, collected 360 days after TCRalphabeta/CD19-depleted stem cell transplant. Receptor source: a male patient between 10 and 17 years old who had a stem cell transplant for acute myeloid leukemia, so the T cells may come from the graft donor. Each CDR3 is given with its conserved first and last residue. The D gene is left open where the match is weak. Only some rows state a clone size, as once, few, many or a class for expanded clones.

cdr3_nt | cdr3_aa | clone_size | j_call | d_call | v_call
TGTGCCATCGGAAACTTGAGCTCCTACAATGAGCAGTTCTTC | CAIGNLSSYNEQFF | - | TRBJ2-1 | - | TRBV10-3
TGCAGCGTTGACGCGGGTACACGCACAGATACGCAGTATTTT | CSVDAGTRTDTQYF | - | TRBJ2-3 | - | TRBV29-1
TGTGCCAGCAGTTATCTAGCGGGAGGGTACTTCTACTACAATGAGCAGTTCTTC | CASSYLAGGYFYYNEQFF | few | TRBJ2-1 | TRBD2 | TRBV6-5
TGCAGTGCTGGACTGGGACAGGGGGTTGGCGAGACCCAGTACTTC | CSAGLGQGVGETQYF | once | TRBJ2-5 | TRBD1 | TRBV20-1
TGTGCCAGCAGCCGCCTGGACAGCGAGCAGTTCTTC | CASSRLDSEQFF | few | TRBJ2-1 | - | TRBV14
TGTGCCAGCAGTAGGCGGGAGTACCAAGAGACCCAGTACTTC | CASSRREYQETQYF | - | TRBJ2-5 | TRBD2 | TRBV12-3/TRBV12-4
TGTGCCAGCAGTTTAAGGCGGGGGAGCTCCTACAATGAGCAGTTCTTC | CASSLRRGSSYNEQFF | - | TRBJ2-1 | TRBD2 | TRBV28
TGTGCCAGCTCACCGCGGGCGTGGATATTAGAGACCCAGTACTTC | CASSPRAWILETQYF | few | TRBJ2-5 | - | TRBV18
TGTGCCAGCAGCCAAATGAATGTGCTCTGGCCTGGGGCCAACGTCCTGACTTTC | CASSQMNVLWPGANVLTF | - | TRBJ2-6 | - | TRBV14
TGTGCCACCAGCAGAGCCCTAGCGGGAGGTGGTTGGTCCTACGAGCAGTACTTC | CATSRALAGGGWSYEQYF | once | TRBJ2-7 | TRBD2 | TRBV15
TGTGCCAGCAGCGAATACGCTAGCGGGGGCTACGAGCAGTACTTC | CASSEYASGGYEQYF | many | TRBJ2-7 | TRBD2 | TRBV28
TGTGCCAGCACCCTAAGCGGGAGGCCATACAATGAGCAGTTCTTC | CASTLSGRPYNEQFF | - | TRBJ2-1 | TRBD2 | TRBV7-2
TGTGCCATCAGGGGGACTGGGACTAGCGGGAGTAACGGCGGCTACGAGCAGTACTTC | CAIRGTGTSGSNGGYEQYF | once | TRBJ2-7 | TRBD2 | TRBV10-3
TGTGCCAGCAGCCAGACAGGGGGCAAATACAATGAGCAGTTCTTC | CASSQTGGKYNEQFF | few | TRBJ2-1 | TRBD1 | TRBV7-9
TGTGCCAGCAGCTCCCAAGTTGGCGGGAGCACAGATACGCAGTATTTT | CASSSQVGGSTDTQYF | few | TRBJ2-3 | - | TRBV9
TGCAGTGCTAGAGATACCCAGTCCCTGAGAGAGACCCAGTACTTC | CSARDTQSLRETQYF | few | TRBJ2-5 | - | TRBV20-1
TGTGCCAGCAGTCCCCCCTTACTAGCGAGGTACAATGAGCAGTTCTTC | CASSPPLLARYNEQFF | few | TRBJ2-1 | TRBD2 | TRBV12-3/TRBV12-4
TGTGCCAGTGGGAGATCTGAGCAGTTCTTC | CASGRSEQFF | - | TRBJ2-1 | - | TRBV19
TGCAGTGCTAGACGCAGGACTAGCGGTAAGATCTTCTCTAGCACAGATACGCAGTATTTT | CSARRRTSGKIFSSTDTQYF | - | TRBJ2-3 | TRBD2 | TRBV20-1
TGTGCCAGCAGCCTCGACAGGGGTCTGTTCCAGTTCTTC | CASSLDRGLFQFF | few | TRBJ2-1 | TRBD1 | TRBV28
TGTGCCAGCAGTTTTCTCCGGACAGGGGATTTCGGAGTGGAGCAGTTCTTC | CASSFLRTGDFGVEQFF | - | TRBJ2-1 | TRBD1 | TRBV27
TGTGCCAGCAGTCCTCGGACGGACTTGAAGCAGTACTTC | CASSPRTDLKQYF | - | TRBJ2-7 | - | TRBV12-3/TRBV12-4
TGCAGCGTTGGGAGGGAGTTCTTC | CSVGREFF | many | TRBJ2-1 | - | TRBV29-1
TGTGCCAGCACCTCGGTCCGGGGGCCCCGAATGGATACGCAGTATTTT | CASTSVRGPRMDTQYF | few | TRBJ2-3 | - | TRBV6-2/TRBV6-3
TGTGCCAGCAGCTTAACGCAGGGAGGGTACGAGCAGTACTTC | CASSLTQGGYEQYF | - | TRBJ2-7 | TRBD2 | TRBV7-2
TGTGCCAGCAGTTGGTCCGGGACAGGGAGGATTATCTCCTACGAGCAGTACTTC | CASSWSGTGRIISYEQYF | many | TRBJ2-7 | TRBD1 | TRBV6-5
TGTGCCAGCAGTTACTCTGCGACAGTATACGAGCAGTACTTC | CASSYSATVYEQYF | - | TRBJ2-7 | - | TRBV6-5
TGCAACTTAGCGGGAGTCCTCACAGATACGCAGTATTTT | CNLAGVLTDTQYF | many | TRBJ2-3 | TRBD2 | TRBV20-1
TGTGCCAGCAGCTTCCCACTAGCGGGGAAAACAGATACGCAGTATTTT | CASSFPLAGKTDTQYF | - | TRBJ2-3 | TRBD2 | TRBV7-2
TGTGCCAGCAGTTTACCCTGGGGAAGGGCCTACGAGCAGTACTTC | CASSLPWGRAYEQYF | many | TRBJ2-7 | - | TRBV28
TGTGCCAGCAGTTTTATACGTGGGACTAACGCAGGGTACGAGCAGTACTTC | CASSFIRGTNAGYEQYF | - | TRBJ2-7 | TRBD2 | TRBV28
TGTGCCAGCAGCAAAAAAAGGCCCCTAGCGGGAAGCACAGATACGCAGTATTTT | CASSKKRPLAGSTDTQYF | many | TRBJ2-3 | - | TRBV21-1
TGTGCCAGCAGCCGGGGACTAGCCCCGAACACCGGGGAGCTGTTTTTT | CASSRGLAPNTGELFF | many | TRBJ2-2 | TRBD2 | TRBV7-9
TGTGCCAGCAGCCCCCTTAGTAGCGGGAAAACAGATACGCAGTATTTT | CASSPLSSGKTDTQYF | - | TRBJ2-3 | TRBD2 | TRBV4-2
TGTGCCAGCAGCCTACTATTGGCTGGGGCCAACGTCCTGACTTTC | CASSLLLAGANVLTF | - | TRBJ2-6 | - | TRBV6-1
TGTGCCAGCACTCCGGGACAGGGGATAACCTACGAGCAGTACTTC | CASTPGQGITYEQYF | few | TRBJ2-7 | TRBD1 | TRBV6-1
TGTGCCAGCAGCTTACCAGATTTTTACGAGCAGTACTTC | CASSLPDFYEQYF | few | TRBJ2-7 | - | TRBV7-8
TGCAGTGGTAGGGGCGCACCCGGGGAGCTGTTTTTT | CSGRGAPGELFF | few | TRBJ2-2 | - | TRBV20-1
TGTGCCAGCAGCTTGACAGGGGGCAGGACTGAAGCTTTCTTT | CASSLTGGRTEAFF | many | TRBJ1-1 | TRBD1 | TRBV7-2
TGTGCCACCAGCAGAGGGGGACTTGTCACAGATACGCAGTATTTT | CATSRGGLVTDTQYF | few | TRBJ2-3 | - | TRBV15
TGTGCCAGCAGCTTTGCCACCTTGAACACTGAAGCTTTCTTT | CASSFATLNTEAFF | few | TRBJ1-1 | - | TRBV7-8
TGTGCCAGCAGCTATCCTAGCGGGGGACCTTACGAGCAGTACTTC | CASSYPSGGPYEQYF | few | TRBJ2-7 | TRBD2 | TRBV5-5
TGCAGCGTTGGAAGGGGACTCGAGCAGTACTTC | CSVGRGLEQYF | few | TRBJ2-7 | - | TRBV29-1
TGTGCCAGCAGTTTCCATCTTGACAGGGTGTTATACAATTCACCCCTCCACTTT | CASSFHLDRVLYNSPLHF | many | TRBJ1-6 | TRBD1 | TRBV6-2/TRBV6-3
TGTGCCAGCAATGACCTGGGACAGGGGAGTGAAAAACTGTTTTTT | CASNDLGQGSEKLFF | many | TRBJ1-4 | TRBD1 | TRBV28
TGTGCCAGCAGCTCCACCGACGGAGGAGACACAGATACGCAGTATTTT | CASSSTDGGDTDTQYF | few | TRBJ2-3 | - | TRBV7-9
TGCAGTGCCCCATTCCACGGGGCCAACGTCCTGACTTTC | CSAPFHGANVLTF | many | TRBJ2-6 | - | TRBV20-1
TGTGCCAGCAGCGCGACAGGGGGCATACGCGACACCGGGGAGCTGTTTTTT | CASSATGGIRDTGELFF | few | TRBJ2-2 | TRBD1 | TRBV6-1
TGTGCCAGCACCCTGAGGACAGGGGGTATGCTGGGTTATAGCAATCAGCCCCAGCATTTT | CASTLRTGGMLGYSNQPQHF | few | TRBJ1-5 | TRBD1 | TRBV6-2/TRBV6-3
TGTGCCAGCAGTTTATCGCAGGGCCTAGGCTACAATGAGCAGTTCTTC | CASSLSQGLGYNEQFF | - | TRBJ2-1 | - | TRBV27
TGTGCCAGCGGAAGACCGGGACAGTTCCACGAGCAGTACTTC | CASGRPGQFHEQYF | - | TRBJ2-7 | TRBD1 | TRBV28
TGTGCCAGCAGCTTGGACGCGGGACGGTTGAACTATGGCTACACCTTC | CASSLDAGRLNYGYTF | - | TRBJ1-2 | - | TRBV11-2
TGCGCCAGCAGCCAAGATAGGCGGAGGGGCTACAATGAGCAGTTCTTC | CASSQDRRRGYNEQFF | few | TRBJ2-1 | - | TRBV4-3
TGTGCCTGGTATAATCCGGGACAGGGAACCTACGAGCAGTACTTC | CAWYNPGQGTYEQYF | - | TRBJ2-7 | TRBD1 | TRBV30